This T cell receptor (beta chain) was captured by sequencing in a study of blood T cell repertoires in COVID-19. Overall study context: Some COVID-19 samples were acute and others convalescent; all came from the United States, Italy and Spain.

V was pared by 0 bases and J by 4 bases, with 11 bases between. Germline lookup yields CDR1 SGDLS and CDR2 YYNGEE. There are 15 residues in the CDR3. The table came from immunoSEQ multiplex PCR; TCRdb's copy has only in-frame clones and leaves some out. The sample contains approximately 21,000 clones, 79% of which appear only once. V and J are TRBV9 and TRBJ2-1, with D perhaps matching TRBD2 (5 bases). The specimen was peripheral blood. This receptor was taken from a man of 80 years or more with acute or convalescent COVID-19. The DNA for the CDR3 is TGTGCCAGCAGCGTAGGAGACTACAAATACAATGAGCAGTTCTTC. This translates into CASSVGDYKYNEQFF.